A single sample is the source of the 6 T cell receptor beta chains below, sequenced in a study of cytomegalovirus exposure and HLA in healthy donors. The PCR employed 60 Vbeta primers together with 13 Jbeta primers. Measured with immunoSEQ multiplex PCR; TCRdb has only the in-frame clones, and not every one. The sample has some 170,000 clones, more than 80% seen once; the top ten hold roughly 7.7%. The sample was PBMCs. These receptors were taken from a woman in her thirties in good health and CMV-seropositive.

V gene TRBV5-4 combines with J gene TRBJ2-5; 8 bases map to TRBD2. The DNA end lines up better with TRBJ2-7; the J call may be wrong. The CDR3 has 16 amino acids. Germline values: CDR1 SGHNT, CDR2 YYREEE (reference sequence). The CDR3 nucleotides are TGTGCCAGCAGCTTGGTAGGCGGGGGGCCCTCCTACGAGCAGTACTTC. Its translation: CASSLVGGGPSYEQYF.

J is TRBJ2-7 and V is TRBV27; 14 bases are shared with TRBD2. CDR1 is MNHEY, CDR2 SMNVEV, per germline (reference sequence). The CDR3 is 15 amino acids. V dropped 3 bases and J dropped 4; count of bases not matched to a gene: 2. The CDR3 bases are TGTGCCAGCAGTTTCGGGACTAGCGGGGGTTACGAGCAGTACTTC. This encodes CASSFGTSGGYEQYF.

The V call is TRBV11-2, the J call TRBJ1-2; TRBD1 is a possible D gene (5 bases). The CDR3 is made up of 14 amino acids. Germline CDR1 SGHAT, CDR2 FQNNGV. V was trimmed by 3 bases and J by 2 bases, leaving 10 bases between them. The CDR3 region is CASSFSRGNYGYTF. In DNA, the CDR3 is TGTGCCAGCAGCTTTTCTCGGGGGAACTATGGCTACACCTTC.

In its sample, this clone was seen a few times. The gene calls are TRBV5-4 and TRBJ1-4; 8 bases line up with TRBD1. CDR1 is SGHNT and CDR2 is YYREEE in the germline V gene (reference sequence). The CDR3 is 15 amino acids. The V gene end was trimmed by 4 bases and the J gene end by 8 bases; junction bases not matched to a gene: 10. CDR3 loop: CASSRGQGVTEKLFF. CDR3 coding DNA: TGTGCCAGCAGCCGCGGACAGGGTGTAACGGAAAAACTGTTTTTT.

The rearrangement joins TRBV6-6 to TRBJ2-5, with TRBD2 identical over 8 bases. CDR3 length: 14 amino acids. CDR1 and CDR2 from the germline V gene are MNHNY and SVGAGI (reference sequence). V shed 5 bases and J 7 bases; nucleotides not matched to a gene: 9. The DNA for the CDR3 is TGTGCCAGCAGTCCCACGGGGGGGCCTGTGACCCAGTACTTC. Translation: CASSPTGGPVTQYF.

The table lists this clone with a few counts. V usage is TRBV5-4 and J usage is TRBJ1-1; weak D call: TRBD1 (5 bases). Germline V gene lookup returns CDR1 SGHNT and CDR2 YYREEE (reference sequence). The CDR3 has 12 residues. The V end was cut by 3 bases, the J end by 3 bases, with 6 bases between. CDR3 nucleotide sequence: TGTGCCAGCAGCTCGGGGGACACTGAAGCTTTCTTT. As protein: CASSSGDTEAFF.